A single sample is the source of the 29 T cell receptor beta chains below, sequenced in a study of T-cell memory formation after mild COVID-19. TCRdb called the 5' RACE reads again in MiXCR, with one record for every CDR3 protein. The sample shows 250,000 to 300,000 distinct CDR3 sequences, 18% of them seen only once. Sequencing was performed on PBMCs or a T cell subset sorted from them (not recorded which). These receptor sequences come from a man between 18 and 35 years old who had mild COVID-19 (a few samples of this study predate the infection). Cell type and time point are not known.

The chain is built from TRBV4-1 and TRBJ2-1; D is possibly TRBD1 (5 bases). Germline CDR1 is MGHRA and CDR2 is YSYEKL. Between the trimmed V and J ends, which lost 2 bases and 3 bases, there was a span of 11 bases. This CDR3 is built from 15 residues. The CDR3: CASSQRLGVYNEQFF. For the CDR3, the DNA is TGCGCCAGCAGCCAACGGTTAGGGGTCTACAATGAGCAGTTCTTC.

This clonotype was seen a few times. This sequence joins TRBV20-1 and TRBJ1-2; possibly TRBD1 for D (5 bases). The CDR3 is 15 amino acids. The germline V gene has CDR1 DFQATT and CDR2 SNEGSKA (reference sequence). Trimming took off 1 base at V and 4 bases at J, with 16 bases between the two ends. The CDR3 DNA reads TGCAGTGCTAGAGTGGGGGACGCATGGACCTATGGCTACACCTTC. This encodes CSARVGDAWTYGYTF.

This clonotype was seen repeatedly, ten times or more. V usage is TRBV2 and J usage is TRBJ2-1, with D possibly matching TRBD1 (5 bases). CDR3 length: 11 amino acids. The germline CDR1 and CDR2 sequences are SNHLY and FYNNEI. Trimming removed 6 bases from V and 9 bases from J, with 9 bases in between. CDR3 protein: CASSRVVEQFF. For the CDR3, the DNA is TGTGCCAGCAGCAGGGTTGTTGAGCAGTTCTTC.

This clonotype was found a few times. The V and J genes are TRBV7-2 and TRBJ2-2; tentative D call: TRBD2 (5 bases). CDR3 length: 15 residues. The V and J ends lost 5 bases and 5 bases respectively, with 15 bases between them. Germline-derived CDR1 and CDR2 are SGHTA and FQGNSA. The CDR3 DNA reads as TGTGCCAGCAGCCTCCTACGCTCGGGAACCGGGGAGCTGTTTTTT. This encodes CASSLLRSGTGELFF. The whole variable domain, remainder taken from reference TRBV7-2 and TRBJ2-2, is GAGVSQSPSNKVTEKGKDVELRCDPISGHTALYWYRQSLGQGLEFLIYFQGNSAPDKSGLPSDRFSAERTGGSVSTLTIQRTQQEDSAVYLCASSLLRSGTGELFFGEGSRLTVL.

The chain links TRBV7-9 to TRBJ1-1; D is unclear. CDR1 and CDR2 from the germline V gene are SEHNR and FQNEAQ (reference sequence). V dropped 4 bases and J dropped 6 bases, with 6 bases sitting between them. There are 11 residues in the CDR3. The CDR3 loop is CASSSGPEAFF. DNA of the CDR3: TGTGCCAGCAGCTCCGGTCCTGAAGCTTTCTTT. The whole variable domain, filled in from reference TRBV7-9 and TRBJ1-1, reads DTGVSQNPRHKITKRGQNVTFRCDPISEHNRLYWYRQTLGQGPEFLTYFQNEAQLEKSRLLSDRFSAERPKGSFSTLEIQRTEQGDSAMYLCASSSGPEAFFGQGTRLTVV.

This clonotype was recorded a few times. The CDR3 DNA sequence: TGTGCCATCAGTGAGCCGGACAGGGACAGCATTCAGTACTTC. This sequence encodes CAISEPDRDSIQYF. The V gene is TRBV10-3, the J gene TRBJ2-4; 8 bases match TRBD1. The CDR3 totals 14 residues. Germline V lookup: CDR1 ENHRY, CDR2 SYGVKD. V lost 2 bases and J lost 9; bases outside the gene matches: 6.

This clonotype appeared a few times. The gene calls are TRBV7-2 and TRBJ2-3, with 8 bases matching TRBD2. V lost 5 bases and J lost 0; bases outside the gene matches: 19. CDR1 and CDR2 from the germline V gene are SGHTA and FQGNSA. The CDR3 loop spans 20 amino acids. For the CDR3, the DNA is TGTGCCAGCAGCCCCAGTGGAAGGGCGGGGGGAATCGGGAGCACAGATACGCAGTATTTT. Amino acid sequence: CASSPSGRAGGIGSTDTQYF. The full variable domain, rest sourced from reference TRBV7-2 and TRBJ2-3, is GAGVSQSPSNKVTEKGKDVELRCDPISGHTALYWYRQSLGQGLEFLIYFQGNSAPDKSGLPSDRFSAERTGGSVSTLTIQRTQQEDSAVYLCASSPSGRAGGIGSTDTQYFGPGTRLTVL.

This clonotype came up once. The chain employs TRBV4-1 and TRBJ1-5; no clear D. The V gene lost 2 bases and the J gene lost 0 bases, with 14 bases spanning the gap. Germline CDR1 reads MGHRA; CDR2 reads YSYEKL. CDR3 size: 17 residues. The CDR3 loop is CASSQRQLGISNQPQHF. In nucleotides, the CDR3 is TGCGCCAGCAGCCAACGTCAGTTGGGGATTAGCAATCAGCCCCAGCATTTT.

There are a few counts of this clonotype. The rearrangement links TRBV5-1 to TRBJ2-7, with D possibly being TRBD1 (5 bases). The CDR3 sequence is 15 residues long. CDR1 is SGHRS and CDR2 is YFSETQ in the germline V gene. The ends were cut back, 5 bases at V and 0 bases at J, with 15 bases in the middle. The CDR3 DNA follows: TGCGCCAGCAGGGCCATGACAGCACTCTCCTACGAGCAGTACGTC. Translation: CASRAMTALSYEQYV.

There are a few counts of this clonotype. The chain couples TRBV7-2 to TRBJ2-2; possibly TRBD1 for D (6 bases). The V gene's germline CDR1 is SGHTA and CDR2 FQGNSA. The length of the CDR3 is 14 residues. V dropped 10 bases and J dropped 4 bases, with 16 bases sitting between them. The DNA of the CDR3 is TGTGCCACCAAGATCGGACAGCCCACCGGGGAGCTGTTTTTT. Translating gives CATKIGQPTGELFF.

This clonotype was picked up a small number of times. The V and J genes are TRBV5-1 and TRBJ1-2; D is unresolved. Trimming removed 5 bases at V and 2 bases at J, with 10 bases between. The CDR3 consists of 13 residues. Germline V gene sequence: CDR1 SGHRS, CDR2 YFSETQ. The CDR3 region has the DNA TGCGCCAGCAGGAATCAGGAGAACTATGGCTACACCTTC. This sequence encodes CASRNQENYGYTF.

This clonotype was observed many times. The chain recombines TRBV4-2 with TRBJ1-3; unclear D gene. V dropped 0 bases and J dropped 0 bases, with 9 bases sitting between them. The CDR3 runs 16 residues. CDR1 and CDR2 from the germline V gene are LGHNA and YNFKEQ. The CDR3 nucleotides are TGTGCCAGCAGCCAAGATCGGGCGAGCTCTGGAAACACCATATATTTT. Translation gives CASSQDRASSGNTIYF.

There are a few counts of this clonotype. V usage is TRBV6-2 or TRBV6-3 and J usage is TRBJ1-6; no definite D call. V gave up 2 bases and J gave up 7 bases, with 9 bases separating them. The CDR3 extends over 14 amino acids. Germline V gene sequence: CDR1 MNHEY, CDR2 SVGEGT. The CDR3 DNA is TGTGCCAGCAGTTACGCGCAGTTAAATTCACCCCTCCACTTT. It codes for CASSYAQLNSPLHF.

The chain is built from TRBV2 and TRBJ2-7; D perhaps matches TRBD1 (6 bases). V shed 10 bases and J shed 0 bases, with 13 bases lying between them. The length of the CDR3 is 13 residues. Germline V CDR1 and CDR2: SNHLY, FYNNEI. CDR3 sequence: CATRGPSSYEQYF. CDR3 nucleotides: TGTGCCACCAGGGGCCCAAGCTCCTACGAGCAGTACTTC.

The chain joins TRBV12-3 or TRBV12-4 to TRBJ2-3, with 11 bases identical to TRBD2. Unmatched junction bases numbered 6, after V lost 7 bases and J lost 0 bases. CDR3 length: 16 amino acids. CDR3 DNA: TGTGCCAGCACCCTCCGACTAGCGGGGAGCACAGATACGCAGTATTTT. Its protein product is CASTLRLAGSTDTQYF.

The chain has TRBV20-1 and TRBJ2-7; D ambiguous. CDR1 and CDR2 (germline): DFQATT, SNEGSKA (reference sequence). Trimming pared 6 bases from V and 5 bases from J, leaving 20 bases between. CDR3 length: 14 amino acids. CDR3 sequence (DNA): TGCAGTGCCCCCGGGTCGGACCAGTCCAACGAGCAGTACTTC. Translating it yields CSAPGSDQSNEQYF.

This clonotype was seen a handful of times. The gene calls are TRBV4-1 and TRBJ2-7; 7 bases are a match to TRBD2. V lost 1 base and J lost 2; bases outside the gene matches: 8. Germline CDR1 and CDR2: MGHRA and YSYEKL. The CDR3 has 16 residues. The CDR3 loop reads CASSQVSGRGTYEQYF. DNA for the CDR3: TGCGCCAGCAGCCAAGTCTCAGGGAGGGGAACCTACGAGCAGTACTTC.

There are many counts of this clonotype. This chain links TRBV4-3 with TRBJ2-7; D is ambiguous. The V and J ends lost 0 bases and 4 bases respectively, with 10 bases between them. CDR1 is LGHNA, CDR2 YSLEER, per germline. This CDR3 is 14 amino acids long. The CDR3 region is CASSQDIGAYEQYF. As DNA, the CDR3 is TGCGCCAGCAGCCAAGACATTGGCGCTTACGAGCAGTACTTC.

This sequence joins TRBV20-1 and TRBJ2-5, with D unclear. This CDR3 comprises 11 residues. Germline V gene sequence: CDR1 DFQATT, CDR2 SNEGSKA (reference sequence). Trimming pared 2 bases from V and 7 bases from J, leaving 8 bases between. The CDR3 loop is CSARLAPTQYF. In DNA form, the CDR3 reads TGCAGTGCTAGACTTGCCCCGACCCAGTACTTC.

Many counts were recorded for this clonotype. The genes are TRBV7-2 and TRBJ2-1; possible D gene TRBD1, 5 bases. The CDR3 length is 12 residues. Germline lookup yields CDR1 SGHTA and CDR2 FQGNSA. V lost 2 bases, J lost 8 bases, and 7 bases lay in between. The CDR3 DNA follows: TGTGCCAGCAGCTTACAGGGCTATGAGCAGTTCTTC. This sequence encodes CASSLQGYEQFF.

This clonotype was observed a few times. The rearrangement uses TRBV7-9 and TRBJ2-1, with D perhaps TRBD2 (5 bases). CDR1 is SEHNR, CDR2 FQNEAQ, per germline (reference sequence). Trimming took 4 bases from V and 5 from J, leaving 15 bases between them. The CDR3 is 15 residues long. In DNA form, the CDR3 reads TGTGCCAGCAGCTCCTTTACTAGGAGCCACAATGAGCAGTTCTTC. It yields the protein CASSSFTRSHNEQFF.

The V and J genes are TRBV5-1 and TRBJ2-2; 10 nucleotides align to TRBD2. CDR1 and CDR2 from the germline V gene are SGHRS and YFSETQ. The CDR3 has 17 amino acids. The ends lost 0 bases at V and 7 bases at J; junction bases unmatched: 9. CDR3 in amino acids: CASSLEGLAAGDGELFF. In DNA form, the CDR3 reads TGCGCCAGCAGCTTGGAAGGACTAGCGGCGGGGGACGGGGAGCTGTTTTTT.

The chain has TRBV5-1 and TRBJ1-1, with no clear D. Trimming cost V 5 bases and J 3 bases, with 11 bases left between them. The CDR3 has 13 amino acids. Germline V gene data show CDR1 as SGHRS and CDR2 as YFSETQ. The CDR3: CASSVVRDTEAFF. CDR3 nucleotide sequence: TGCGCCAGCAGTGTGGTCCGGGACACTGAAGCTTTCTTT.

This clonotype was seen a few times. J is TRBJ2-3 and V is TRBV27; TRBD2 might be the D (6 bases). CDR3 length equals 17 residues. Germline-derived CDR1 and CDR2 are MNHEY and SMNVEV (reference sequence). Between the trimmed V and J ends, which lost 0 bases and 0 bases, there was a span of 13 bases. CDR3 nucleotides: TGTGCCAGCAGTTTATCTCCGGGGGACCTCAGCACAGATACGCAGTATTTT. Translated, it gives CASSLSPGDLSTDTQYF.

This clonotype was observed a few times. The chain links TRBV2 to TRBJ1-3, with D perhaps matching TRBD1 (5 bases). CDR3 length: 14 residues. Trimming removed 7 bases at V and 0 bases at J, with 10 bases between. The germline CDR1 and CDR2 sequences are SNHLY and FYNNEI. The CDR3 sequence is CASIVGPSGNTIYF. CDR3 DNA sequence: TGTGCCAGCATCGTGGGACCCTCTGGAAACACCATATATTTT.

CDR3 DNA sequence: TGTGCCAGCAGCTTGACAGGGACGGAGGAGCAGTACTTC. Translation gives CASSLTGTEEQYF. V is TRBV11-2 and J is TRBJ2-7; 7 bases align to TRBD1. J lost 7 bases, V lost 3 bases, and 6 bases had no gene match. Germline V gene lookup returns CDR1 SGHAT and CDR2 FQNNGV. This CDR3 has 13 amino acids.

The gene calls are TRBV5-1 and TRBJ1-2; 9 nucleotides line up with TRBD1. CDR1 SGHRS and CDR2 YFSETQ come from the germline V gene. Germline trimming cut 0 bases from V and 5 bases from J; bases unmatched to any gene: 5. This CDR3 region has 15 residues. Here the CDR3 reads CASSLDRGRGYGYTF. CDR3 sequence (DNA): TGCGCCAGCAGCTTGGACAGGGGGCGCGGATATGGCTACACCTTC. The full variable domain, completed using reference TRBV5-1 and TRBJ1-2, is KAGVTQTPRYLIKTRGQQVTLSCSPISGHRSVSWYQQTPGQGLQFLFEYFSETQRNKGNFPGRFSGRQFSNSRSEMNVSTLELGDSALYLCASSLDRGRGYGYTFGSGTRLTVV.

The rearrangement joins TRBV4-2 to TRBJ1-1, with D uncertain. This CDR3 contains 15 residues. Looked up from germline, CDR1 is LGHNA and CDR2 is YNFKEQ. Trimming stripped 1 base from V and 3 bases from J, with 12 bases between. The CDR3 nucleotides are TGTGCCAGCAGCCAAGGGCCAAGGGAGGACACTGAAGCTTTCTTT. It specifies CASSQGPREDTEAFF.

The sample holds a few counts of this clonotype. The chain employs TRBV5-1 and TRBJ2-2; D perhaps matches TRBD2 (5 bases). Per the germline V gene, CDR1 is SGHRS and CDR2 is YFSETQ. V lost 3 bases, J lost 1 base, and 10 bases lay in between. The CDR3 contains 15 residues. The CDR3 sequence is CASSSDAGNTGELFF. CDR3 nucleotide sequence: TGCGCCAGCAGCTCCGACGCGGGGAACACCGGGGAGCTGTTTTTT. The whole variable domain, filled in from reference TRBV5-1 and TRBJ2-2, reads KAGVTQTPRYLIKTRGQQVTLSCSPISGHRSVSWYQQTPGQGLQFLFEYFSETQRNKGNFPGRFSGRQFSNSRSEMNVSTLELGDSALYLCASSSDAGNTGELFFGEGSRLTVL.